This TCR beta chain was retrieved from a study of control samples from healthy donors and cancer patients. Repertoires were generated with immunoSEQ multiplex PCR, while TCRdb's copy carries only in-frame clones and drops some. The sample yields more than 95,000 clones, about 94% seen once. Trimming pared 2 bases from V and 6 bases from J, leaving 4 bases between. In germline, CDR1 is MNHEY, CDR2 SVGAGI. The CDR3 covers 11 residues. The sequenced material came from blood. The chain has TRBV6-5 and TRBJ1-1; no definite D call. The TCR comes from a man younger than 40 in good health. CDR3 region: CASSYGPEAFF. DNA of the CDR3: TGTGCCAGCAGTTACGGGCCTGAAGCTTTCTTT.